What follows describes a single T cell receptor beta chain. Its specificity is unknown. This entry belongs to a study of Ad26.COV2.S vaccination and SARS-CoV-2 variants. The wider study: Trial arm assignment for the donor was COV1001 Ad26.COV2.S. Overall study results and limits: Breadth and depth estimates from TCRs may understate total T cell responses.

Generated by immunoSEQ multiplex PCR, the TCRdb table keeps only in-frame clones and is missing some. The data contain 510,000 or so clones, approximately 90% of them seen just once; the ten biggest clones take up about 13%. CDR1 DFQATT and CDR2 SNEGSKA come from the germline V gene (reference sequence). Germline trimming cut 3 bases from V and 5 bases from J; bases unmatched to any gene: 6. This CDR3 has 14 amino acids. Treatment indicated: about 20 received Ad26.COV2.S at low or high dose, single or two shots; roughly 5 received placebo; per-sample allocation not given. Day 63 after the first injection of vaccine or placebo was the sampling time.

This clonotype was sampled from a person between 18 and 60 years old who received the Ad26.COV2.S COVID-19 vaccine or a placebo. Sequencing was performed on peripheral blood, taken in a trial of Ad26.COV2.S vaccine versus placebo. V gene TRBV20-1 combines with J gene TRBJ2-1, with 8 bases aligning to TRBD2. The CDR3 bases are TGCAGTGCTAGTGGTCTTAGCGGGAACAATGAGCAGTTCTTC. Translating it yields CSASGLSGNNEQFF.